Listed here are 29 T cell receptor beta chains from one sample, sequenced in a study of OX40 agonist ivuxolimab in advanced cancers. Library construction relied on the immunoSEQ multiplex PCR assay. This immuneACCESS table, as held by TCRdb, lists in-frame sequences with V and J called but not all clones. Of the missing ones, under half trace to an unresolved V gene in checked studies; the others have no known cause. Across this sample there are over 65,000 clones, with around nine tenths seen only once. Approximately 0.25% of the sample rests with the top ten. Sample: CD4+ or CD8+ T cells sorted from blood, taken in a trial of the OX40 agonist ivuxolimab. The receptors here all came from an adult with an advanced solid tumor such as melanoma, head and neck, liver or kidney cancer.

The chain combines TRBV27 with TRBJ2-2, with 11 nucleotides matching TRBD2. The V gene end was trimmed by 0 bases and the J gene end by 6 bases; junction bases not matched to a gene: 3. The CDR3 sequence is 16 residues long. CDR1 and CDR2 from the germline V gene are MNHEY and SMNVEV (reference sequence). The CDR3 DNA is TGTGCCAGCAGTTTATCGCTAGCGGGAGGCGCCGGGGAGCTGTTTTTT. Protein product: CASSLSLAGGAGELFF.

This chain connects TRBV5-4 to TRBJ2-5, with D perhaps matching TRBD1 or TRBD2 (5 bases each). V lost 2 bases to trimming and J lost 9 bases, with 17 bases between them. Germline CDR1 and CDR2: SGHNT and YYREEE (reference sequence). This CDR3 has 14 residues. The CDR3 protein is CASSFQDLRDAQYF. The CDR3 nucleotides read TGTGCCAGCAGCTTTCAGGATCTCCGGGACGCCCAGTACTTC. The full variable domain, rest sourced from reference TRBV5-4 and TRBJ2-5, is ETGVTQSPTHLIKTRGQQVTLRCSSQSGHNTVSWYQQALGQGPQFIFQYYREEENGRGNFPPRFSGLQFPNYSSELNVNALELDDSALYLCASSFQDLRDAQYFGPGTRLLVL.

The V and J genes are TRBV7-2 and TRBJ1-2; maybe TRBD1 (5 bases). The germline V and J ends were trimmed by 1 base and 3 bases, with 15 bases remaining between them. The CDR3 has 16 amino acids. CDR1 and CDR2 from the germline V gene are SGHTA and FQGNSA. This chain's CDR3 is CASSLVAGQGDYGYTF. In nucleotides, the CDR3 is TGTGCCAGCAGCTTAGTTGCGGGGCAGGGAGACTATGGCTACACCTTC.

Turning to this clone: The same CDR3 can be traced to other DNA sequences in this sample. This chain uses TRBV9 with TRBJ1-1; D not certain. The V and J ends lost 1 base and 0 bases respectively, with 4 bases between them. This CDR3 spans 13 amino acids. Germline CDR1 is SGDLS and CDR2 is YYNGEE. The CDR3 DNA sequence: TGTGCCAGCAGCGTACAGTTGAACACTGAAGCTTTCTTT. This codes for CASSVQLNTEAFF.

As regards this clone: This same CDR3 is encoded by further DNA sequences in the sample. The chain joins TRBV19 to TRBJ2-7; TRBD1 aligns across 8 bases. V dropped 2 bases and J dropped 3; count of bases not matched to a gene: 6. CDR3 length: 15 residues. Germline-derived CDR1 and CDR2 are LNHDA and SQIVND (reference sequence). The DNA for the CDR3 is TGTGCCAGTAGTATATTAGCAGGGGGCAGCTACGAGCAGTACTTC. Encoded protein: CASSILAGGSYEQYF.

V usage is TRBV9 and J usage is TRBJ2-3; TRBD2 matches 8 bases. This CDR3 is 18 amino acids long. Germline CDR1 and CDR2: SGDLS and YYNGEE. V shed 2 bases and J 5 bases; nucleotides not matched to a gene: 16. The CDR3 DNA reads as TGTGCCAGCAGCGTTAGAGGGGGGAAGCGGGAGCCCGAAGATACGCAGTATTTT. Translated, it gives CASSVRGGKREPEDTQYF. The whole variable domain, remainder taken from reference TRBV9 and TRBJ2-3, is DSGVTQTPKHLITATGQRVTLRCSPRSGDLSVYWYQQSLDQGLQFLIQYYNGEERAKGNILERFSAQQFPDLHSELNLSSLELGDSALYFCASSVRGGKREPEDTQYFGPGTRLTVL.

The chain joins TRBV19 to TRBJ1-5; D is unresolved. Trimming took 3 bases from V and 2 from J, leaving 5 bases between them. CDR3 length equals 13 residues. Germline V gives CDR1 LNHDA, CDR2 SQIVND (reference sequence). CDR3 loop: CASSIRGNQPQHF. CDR3 nucleotides: TGTGCCAGTAGTATCCGCGGCAATCAGCCCCAGCATTTT.

The chain combines TRBV6-1 with TRBJ1-4, with TRBD1 matching over 9 bases. This CDR3 spans 14 amino acids. V was clipped by 4 bases and J by 6 bases; unmatched bases: 3. Germline CDR1 MNHNS, CDR2 SASEGT. DNA of the CDR3: TGTGCCAGCAGTGCCGGACAGGGGTATGAAAAACTGTTTTTT. This gives the protein CASSAGQGYEKLFF.

The genes are TRBV28 and TRBJ2-7; D is perhaps TRBD1 (5 bases). The length of the CDR3 is 12 residues. V was clipped by 4 bases and J by 2 bases, with 6 bases between them. CDR1 is MDHEN and CDR2 is SYDVKM in the germline V gene. CDR3 sequence reads: CASSSQAYEQYF. CDR3 sequence (DNA): TGTGCCAGCAGTTCACAGGCCTACGAGCAGTACTTC.

The chain is built from TRBV6-1 and TRBJ2-7; the D gene is possibly TRBD1 (6 bases). From germline, CDR1 is MNHNS and CDR2 SASEGT. The CDR3 loop spans 12 amino acids. Trimming shortened V by 6 bases and J by 6 bases, and 12 bases separated the two germline ends. In nucleotides, the CDR3 is TGTGCCAGCAGCCAACAGGGTCCCGAGCAGTACTTC. This gives the protein CASSQQGPEQYF.

This chain joins TRBV28 and TRBJ1-1; D possibly corresponds to TRBD1 (6 bases). V was cut by 7 bases and J by 1 base, with 16 bases left in between. Germline V gives CDR1 MDHEN, CDR2 SYDVKM. This CDR3 is built from 15 residues. The DNA of the CDR3 is TGTGCCAGCAAAAGTGGGGGGGCCCAGAACACTGAAGCTTTCTTT. It encodes CASKSGGAQNTEAFF.

This sequence joins TRBV27 and TRBJ2-5; D gene ambiguous. The V and J ends lost 4 bases and 5 bases respectively, with 14 bases between them. The CDR3 totals 14 residues. Germline loops: CDR1 MNHEY, CDR2 SMNVEV (reference sequence). CDR3 sequence reads: CASSWARIGETQYF. In DNA, the CDR3 is TGTGCCAGCAGTTGGGCGAGGATCGGGGAGACCCAGTACTTC.

The gene calls are TRBV6-5 and TRBJ1-3; D is uncertain. The length of the CDR3 is 16 residues. Germline CDR1 reads MNHEY; CDR2 reads SVGAGI. V was pared by 0 bases and J by 3 bases, with 12 bases between. The CDR3: CASSYSIDAVGNTIYF. In nucleotides, the CDR3 is TGTGCCAGCAGTTACTCCATTGACGCAGTTGGAAACACCATATATTTT.

The chain carries TRBV9 and TRBJ2-5; 8 bases map to TRBD2. This CDR3 is built from 16 residues. J was trimmed by 4 bases and V by 0 bases; bases with no gene match: 8. Germline V lookup: CDR1 SGDLS, CDR2 YYNGEE. CDR3 DNA: TGTGCCAGCAGCGTAGGAGCGGGAGATTCCGGAGAGACCCAGTACTTC. It translates to CASSVGAGDSGETQYF.

The rearrangement uses TRBV6-1 and TRBJ1-5; D is perhaps TRBD1 (5 bases). Germline V gene data show CDR1 as MNHNS and CDR2 as SASEGT. This CDR3 has 13 amino acids. V lost 6 bases and J lost 11, with 17 bases in between. The DNA for the CDR3 is TGTGCCAGCAGCATGGACCGAGCGGGGGCCCAGCATTTT. Its protein product is CASSMDRAGAQHF.

The chain joins TRBV7-9 to TRBJ2-7; 9 nucleotides align to TRBD2. V lost 2 bases, J lost 2 bases, and 1 base stayed unmatched. Germline V gives CDR1 SEHNR, CDR2 FQNEAQ (reference sequence). The CDR3 runs to 14 residues. For the CDR3, the DNA is TGTGCCAGCAGCTTAAAGCGGGAGGCCTACGAGCAGTACTTC. Translated: CASSLKREAYEQYF.

The chain links TRBV5-4 to TRBJ2-5, with D uncertain. Trimming left V 1 base short and J 4 bases short, with 2 bases between. CDR3 length: 11 amino acids. Germline CDR1 SGHNT, CDR2 YYREEE (reference sequence). The CDR3 reads CASSLIETQYF. CDR3 bases: TGTGCCAGCAGCTTGATAGAGACCCAGTACTTC.

V and J are TRBV6-1 and TRBJ1-1; tentative D call: TRBD1 (5 bases). Per the germline V gene, CDR1 is MNHNS and CDR2 is SASEGT. Between the trimmed V and J ends, which lost 5 bases and 1 base, there was a span of 14 bases. The CDR3 runs to 15 residues. CDR3 DNA sequence: TGTGCCAGCAGTCTTATGAGGGACGCGAACACTGAAGCTTTCTTT. Translated: CASSLMRDANTEAFF.

This clone was counted between two and nine times. The chain links TRBV27 to TRBJ1-1; D unclear. CDR1 and CDR2 (germline): MNHEY, SMNVEV (reference sequence). V was trimmed by 5 bases and J by 1 base, leaving 5 bases between them. CDR3 length: 12 amino acids. The CDR3 region is CASSRGNTEAFF. CDR3 nucleotide sequence: TGTGCCAGCAGTCGAGGGAACACTGAAGCTTTCTTT.

This clone was counted a few times. This chain joins TRBV7-2 and TRBJ2-7; D ambiguous. The germline V and J ends were trimmed by 4 bases and 2 bases, with 12 bases remaining between them. In germline, CDR1 is SGHTA, CDR2 FQGNSA. The CDR3 loop spans 14 amino acids. The CDR3 nucleotides read TGTGCCAGCAGCTCGAGGACGGGTACCTACGAGCAGTACTTC. Residues: CASSSRTGTYEQYF.

CDR3 loop: CASSLGSQAYGYTF. The CDR3 DNA sequence: TGTGCCAGCAGCTTAGGATCCCAGGCCTATGGCTACACCTTC. The V gene is TRBV7-2, the J gene TRBJ1-2; D not certain. V was pared by 1 base and J by 4 bases, with 10 bases between. CDR3 size: 14 residues. Germline-derived CDR1 and CDR2 are SGHTA and FQGNSA.

The chain carries TRBV11-3 and TRBJ2-5; 7 bases align to TRBD2. V shed 1 base, J shed 1 base, and the junction held 6 bases outside the gene matches. CDR1 and CDR2 from the germline V gene are SGHNT and YENEEA. This CDR3 has 16 residues. CDR3 sequence (DNA): TGTGCCAGCAGCTTAGCCTTGCGGGAGATCCAAGAGACCCAGTACTTC. Amino acid sequence: CASSLALREIQETQYF.

This chain connects TRBV7-8 to TRBJ1-2; no firm D call. The CDR3 is 14 amino acids. Trimming cost V 1 base and J 1 base, with 7 bases left between them. The V gene's germline CDR1 is SGHVS and CDR2 FQNEAQ. CDR3 DNA: TGTGCCAGCAGCTTAGGGTTCGGTAACTATGGCTACACCTTC. Residues: CASSLGFGNYGYTF.

This clone ranks as medium-sized (0.01 to 0.1%). The chain joins TRBV7-9 to TRBJ2-1; unclear D gene. This CDR3 has 12 residues. CDR1 and CDR2 from the germline V gene are SEHNR and FQNEAQ (reference sequence). V was clipped by 5 bases and J by 8 bases, with 10 bases between them. CDR3 sequence: CASSLPKDEQFF. CDR3 DNA sequence: TGTGCCAGCAGCCTCCCCAAGGATGAGCAGTTCTTC.

The rearrangement joins TRBV29-1 to TRBJ2-3; possible D gene TRBD1, 5 bases. Germline CDR1 reads SQVTM; CDR2 reads ANQGSEA. Trimming pared 7 bases from V and 1 base from J, leaving 15 bases between. The CDR3 has 14 amino acids. This CDR3 reads CSAQGRPGTDTQYF. For the CDR3, the DNA is TGCAGCGCCCAGGGCCGCCCGGGCACAGATACGCAGTATTTT.

This clone was recorded a few times. The gene calls are TRBV18 and TRBJ2-5; no reliable D call. Germline-derived CDR1 and CDR2 are KGHSH and LQKENI. The CDR3 totals 12 residues. The V and J ends lost 6 bases and 0 bases respectively, with 5 bases between them. This chain's CDR3 is CASSKYQETQYF. Written as DNA, the CDR3 is TGTGCCAGCTCTAAGTACCAAGAGACCCAGTACTTC.

This rearrangement joins TRBV19 to TRBJ2-5; 7 nucleotides align to TRBD1. With 5 bases clipped from V and 5 bases from J, the junction kept 8 bases outside the gene matches. Germline values: CDR1 LNHDA, CDR2 SQIVND (reference sequence). CDR3 length: 14 amino acids. The CDR3 DNA reads as TGTGCCAGTAGTCCACAGGGGTTTAAGGAGACCCAGTACTTC. Its protein product is CASSPQGFKETQYF. The full variable domain, rest sourced from reference TRBV19 and TRBJ2-5, is DGGITQSPKYLFRKEGQNVTLSCEQNLNHDAMYWYRQDPGQGLRLIYYSQIVNDFQKGDIAEGYSVSREKKESFPLTVTSAQKNPTAFYLCASSPQGFKETQYFGPGTRLLVL.

In DNA form, the CDR3 reads TGCGCCAGCAGCTTGGAAGGCGGGAGGTTAGGAGGGGATGAGCAGTTCTTC. Translation: CASSLEGGRLGGDEQFF. The chain carries TRBV5-1 and TRBJ2-1, with 8 nucleotides matching TRBD2. Germline V gives CDR1 SGHRS, CDR2 YFSETQ. The junction had 13 bases not matched to a gene; V was cut back by 0 bases and J by 8 bases. This CDR3 region has 17 residues.

The chain combines TRBV2 with TRBJ2-3; the match to TRBD2 covers 7 bases. J gave up 9 bases and V 8 bases, and 20 bases lay outside the gene matches. Germline V lookup: CDR1 SNHLY, CDR2 FYNNEI. The CDR3 is 16 amino acids. This CDR3 is CASGSMGGRASFTQYF. Written as DNA, the CDR3 is TGTGCCAGCGGGAGCATGGGAGGGAGGGCCTCCTTCACGCAGTATTTT. The whole variable domain, remainder taken from reference TRBV2 and TRBJ2-3, is EPEVTQTPSHQVTQMGQEVILRCVPISNHLYFYWYRQILGQKVEFLVSFYNNEISEKSEIFDDQFSVERPDGSNFTLKIRSTKLEDSAMYFCASGSMGGRASFTQYFGPGTRLTVL.